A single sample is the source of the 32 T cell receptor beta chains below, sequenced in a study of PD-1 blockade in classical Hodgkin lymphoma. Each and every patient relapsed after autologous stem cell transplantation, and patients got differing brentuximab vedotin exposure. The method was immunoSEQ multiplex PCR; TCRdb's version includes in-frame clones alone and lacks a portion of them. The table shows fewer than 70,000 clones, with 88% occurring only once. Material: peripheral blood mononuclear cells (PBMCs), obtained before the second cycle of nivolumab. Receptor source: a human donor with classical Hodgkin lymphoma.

The CDR3 region is CASSTVGLGNEQFF. In nucleotides, the CDR3 is TGCGCCAGCAGCACCGTGGGACTAGGCAATGAGCAGTTCTTC. The chain combines TRBV5-1 with TRBJ2-1; 8 bases match TRBD2. Trimming at V came to 4 bases and at J to 6 bases, leaving 6 bases not matched to a gene. The germline V gene has CDR1 SGHRS and CDR2 YFSETQ. The CDR3 runs to 14 residues.

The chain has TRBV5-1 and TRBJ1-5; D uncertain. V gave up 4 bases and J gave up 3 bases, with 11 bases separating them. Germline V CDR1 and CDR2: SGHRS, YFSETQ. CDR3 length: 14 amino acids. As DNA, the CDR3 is TGCGCCAGCAGCGTCGGTGGTTACAATCAGCCCCAGCATTTT. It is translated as CASSVGGYNQPQHF.

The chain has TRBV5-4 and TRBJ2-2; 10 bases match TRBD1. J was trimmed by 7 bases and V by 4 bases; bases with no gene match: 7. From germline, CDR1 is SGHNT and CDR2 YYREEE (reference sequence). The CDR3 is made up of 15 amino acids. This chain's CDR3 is CASSPTGGAIGELFF. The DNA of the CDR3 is TGTGCCAGCAGCCCGACAGGGGGCGCAATCGGGGAGCTGTTTTTT.

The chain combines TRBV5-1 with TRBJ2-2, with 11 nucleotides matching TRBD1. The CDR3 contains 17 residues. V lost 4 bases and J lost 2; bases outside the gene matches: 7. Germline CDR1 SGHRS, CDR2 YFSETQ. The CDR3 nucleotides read TGCGCCAGCAGCATACTGGGACAGGGGGATAACACCGGGGAGCTGTTTTTT. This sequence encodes CASSILGQGDNTGELFF.

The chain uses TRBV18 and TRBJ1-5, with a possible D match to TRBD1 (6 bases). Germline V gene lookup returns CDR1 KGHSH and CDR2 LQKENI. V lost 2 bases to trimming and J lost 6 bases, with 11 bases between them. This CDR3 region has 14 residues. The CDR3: CASSPGGTGQPQHF. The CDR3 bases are TGTGCCAGCTCACCAGGGGGCACGGGTCAGCCCCAGCATTTT.

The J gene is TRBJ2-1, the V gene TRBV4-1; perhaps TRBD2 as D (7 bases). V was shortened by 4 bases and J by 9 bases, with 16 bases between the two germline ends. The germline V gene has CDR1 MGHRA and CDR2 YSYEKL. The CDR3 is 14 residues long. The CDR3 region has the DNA TGCGCCAGCAGCCTGGTGGCAGGGGAGGGTGAGCAGTTCTTC. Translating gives CASSLVAGEGEQFF.

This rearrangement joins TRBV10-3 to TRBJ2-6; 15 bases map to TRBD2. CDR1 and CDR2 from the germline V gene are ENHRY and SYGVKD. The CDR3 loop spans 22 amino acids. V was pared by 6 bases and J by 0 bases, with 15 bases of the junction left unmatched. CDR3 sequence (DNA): TGTGCCATCAGCCTCACTGGACTAGCGGGGGGGCTATCCACCTCTGGGGCCAACGTCCTGACTTTC. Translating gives CAISLTGLAGGLSTSGANVLTF.

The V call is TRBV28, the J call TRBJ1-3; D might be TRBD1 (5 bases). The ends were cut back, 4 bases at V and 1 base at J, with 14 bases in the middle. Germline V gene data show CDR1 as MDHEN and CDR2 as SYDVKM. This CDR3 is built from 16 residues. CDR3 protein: CASSSGALRSGNTIYF. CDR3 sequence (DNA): TGTGCCAGCAGTTCCGGGGCTCTGCGTTCTGGAAACACCATATATTTT.

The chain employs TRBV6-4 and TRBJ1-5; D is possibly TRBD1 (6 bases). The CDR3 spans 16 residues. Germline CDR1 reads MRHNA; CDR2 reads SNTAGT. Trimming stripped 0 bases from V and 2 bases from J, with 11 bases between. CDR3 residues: CASSDSRTACNQPQHF. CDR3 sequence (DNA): TGTGCCAGCAGTGACTCTCGGACAGCTTGCAATCAGCCCCAGCATTTT.

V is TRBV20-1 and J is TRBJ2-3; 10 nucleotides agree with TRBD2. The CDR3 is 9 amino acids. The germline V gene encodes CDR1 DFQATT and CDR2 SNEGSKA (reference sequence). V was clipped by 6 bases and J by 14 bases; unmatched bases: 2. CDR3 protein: CSAGTSVYF. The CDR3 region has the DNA TGCAGTGCAGGGACTAGCGTGTATTTT.

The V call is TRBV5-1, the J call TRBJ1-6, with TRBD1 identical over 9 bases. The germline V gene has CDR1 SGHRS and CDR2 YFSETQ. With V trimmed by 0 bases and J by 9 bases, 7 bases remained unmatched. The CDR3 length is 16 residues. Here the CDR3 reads CASSLAGQGYGSPLHF. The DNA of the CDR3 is TGCGCCAGCAGCTTGGCTGGACAGGGGTATGGTTCACCCCTCCACTTT.

CDR3 residues: CASSLTTDTQYF. As DNA, the CDR3 is TGTGCCAGCAGCTTAACGACAGATACGCAGTATTTT. The V gene is TRBV11-2, the J gene TRBJ2-3; unclear D gene. V was pared by 2 bases and J by 3 bases, with 3 bases between. The V gene's germline CDR1 is SGHAT and CDR2 FQNNGV. This CDR3 region has 12 residues.

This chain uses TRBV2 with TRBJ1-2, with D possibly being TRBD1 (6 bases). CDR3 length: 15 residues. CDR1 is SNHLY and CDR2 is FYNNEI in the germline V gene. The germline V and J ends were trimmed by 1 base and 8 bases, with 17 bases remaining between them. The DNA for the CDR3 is TGTGCCAGCAGTGAAGGTCCTGGGGGCCTAGGGGGCTACACCTTC. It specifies CASSEGPGGLGGYTF.

The CDR3 protein is CASSPTGGNYGYTF. The CDR3 coding sequence is TGTGCCAGCAGCCCGACAGGGGGTAACTATGGCTACACCTTC. The V gene is TRBV11-1, the J gene TRBJ1-2; TRBD1 agrees at 9 bases. The CDR3 spans 14 residues. The J segment lost 1 base and the V segment lost 5 bases, leaving 2 bases of the junction unmatched. CDR1 and CDR2 from the germline V gene are SGHAT and FQDESV (reference sequence).

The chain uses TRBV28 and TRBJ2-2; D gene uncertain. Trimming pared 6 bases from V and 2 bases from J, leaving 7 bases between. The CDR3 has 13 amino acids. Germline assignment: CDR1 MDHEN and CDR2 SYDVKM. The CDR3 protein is CASRDYNTGELFF. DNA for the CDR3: TGTGCCAGCAGGGATTATAACACCGGGGAGCTGTTTTTT. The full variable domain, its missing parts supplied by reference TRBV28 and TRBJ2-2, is DVKVTQSSRYLVKRTGEKVFLECVQDMDHENMFWYRQDPGLGLRLIYFSYDVKMKEKGDIPEGYSVSREKKERFSLILESASTNQTSMYLCASRDYNTGELFFGEGSRLTVL.

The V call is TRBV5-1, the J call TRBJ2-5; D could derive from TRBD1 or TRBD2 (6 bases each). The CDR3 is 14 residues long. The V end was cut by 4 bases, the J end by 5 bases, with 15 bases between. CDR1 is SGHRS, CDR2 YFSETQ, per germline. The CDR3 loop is CASSLWGAGETQYF. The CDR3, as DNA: TGCGCCAGCAGCCTCTGGGGGGCGGGGGAGACCCAGTACTTC. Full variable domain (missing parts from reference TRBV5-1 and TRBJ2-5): KAGVTQTPRYLIKTRGQQVTLSCSPISGHRSVSWYQQTPGQGLQFLFEYFSETQRNKGNFPGRFSGRQFSNSRSEMNVSTLELGDSALYLCASSLWGAGETQYFGPGTRLLVL.

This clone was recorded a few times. This chain's CDR3 is CASSLRGTDSYEQYF. The CDR3 DNA reads TGTGCCAGCAGCTTAAGGGGGACAGACTCCTACGAGCAGTACTTC. This rearrangement joins TRBV7-6 to TRBJ2-7, with 7 nucleotides matching TRBD1. Germline V CDR1 and CDR2: SGHVS, FNYEAQ. The CDR3 sequence is 15 residues long. V gave up 2 bases and J gave up 0 bases; unmatched junction bases: 4.

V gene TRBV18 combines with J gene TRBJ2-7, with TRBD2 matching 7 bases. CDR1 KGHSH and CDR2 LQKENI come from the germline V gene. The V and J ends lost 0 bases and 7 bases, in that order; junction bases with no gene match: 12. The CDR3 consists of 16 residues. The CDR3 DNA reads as TGTGCCAGCTCACCACCGCGGGCGGGGGAGTCAGGGGAGCAGTACTTC. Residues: CASSPPRAGESGEQYF.

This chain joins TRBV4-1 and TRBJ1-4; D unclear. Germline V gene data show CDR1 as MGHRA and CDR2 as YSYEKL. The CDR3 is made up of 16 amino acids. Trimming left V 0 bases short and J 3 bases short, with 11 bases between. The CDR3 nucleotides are TGCGCCAGCAGCCAAGATCTTGCGGGCCCTAATGAAAAACTGTTTTTT. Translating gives CASSQDLAGPNEKLFF.

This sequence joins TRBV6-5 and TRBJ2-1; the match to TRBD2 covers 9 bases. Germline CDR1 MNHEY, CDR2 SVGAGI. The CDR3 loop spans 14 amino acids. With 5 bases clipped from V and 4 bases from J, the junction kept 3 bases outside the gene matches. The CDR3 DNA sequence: TGTGCCAGCAGTAGCGGGGGGCTTTACAATGAGCAGTTCTTC. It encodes CASSSGGLYNEQFF.

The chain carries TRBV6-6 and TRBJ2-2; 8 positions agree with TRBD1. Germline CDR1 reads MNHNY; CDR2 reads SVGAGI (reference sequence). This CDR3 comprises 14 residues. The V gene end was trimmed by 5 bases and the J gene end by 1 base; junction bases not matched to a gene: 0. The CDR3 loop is CASSDRGNTGELFF. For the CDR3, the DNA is TGTGCCAGCAGTGACAGGGGGAACACCGGGGAGCTGTTTTTT.

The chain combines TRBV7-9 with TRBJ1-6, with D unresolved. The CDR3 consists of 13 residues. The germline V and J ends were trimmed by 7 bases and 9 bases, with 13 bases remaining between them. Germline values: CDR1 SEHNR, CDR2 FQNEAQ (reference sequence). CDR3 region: CASTQLTGSPLHF. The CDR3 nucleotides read TGTGCCAGCACTCAGCTAACGGGTTCACCCCTCCACTTT.

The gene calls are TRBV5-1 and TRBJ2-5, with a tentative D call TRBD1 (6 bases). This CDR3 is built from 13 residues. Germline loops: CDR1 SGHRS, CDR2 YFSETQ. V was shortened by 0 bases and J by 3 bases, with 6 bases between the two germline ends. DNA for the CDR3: TGCGCCAGCAGCTTGGGGACAGAAGAGACCCAGTACTTC. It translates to CASSLGTEETQYF.

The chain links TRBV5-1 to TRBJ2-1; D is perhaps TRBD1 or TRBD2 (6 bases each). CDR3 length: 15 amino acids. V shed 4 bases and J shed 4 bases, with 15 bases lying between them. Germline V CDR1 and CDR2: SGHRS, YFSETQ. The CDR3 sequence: CASSPSGGPYNEQFF. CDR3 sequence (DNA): TGCGCCAGCAGCCCCTCCGGGGGCCCTTACAATGAGCAGTTCTTC. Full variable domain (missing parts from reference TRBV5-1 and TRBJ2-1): KAGVTQTPRYLIKTRGQQVTLSCSPISGHRSVSWYQQTPGQGLQFLFEYFSETQRNKGNFPGRFSGRQFSNSRSEMNVSTLELGDSALYLCASSPSGGPYNEQFFGPGTRLTVL.

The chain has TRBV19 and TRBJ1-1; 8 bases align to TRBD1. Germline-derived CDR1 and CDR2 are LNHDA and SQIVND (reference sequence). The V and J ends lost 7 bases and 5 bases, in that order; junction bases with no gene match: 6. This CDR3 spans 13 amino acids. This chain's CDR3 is CASTVRGHTEAFF. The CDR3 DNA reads TGTGCCAGTACGGTCAGGGGGCATACTGAAGCTTTCTTT.

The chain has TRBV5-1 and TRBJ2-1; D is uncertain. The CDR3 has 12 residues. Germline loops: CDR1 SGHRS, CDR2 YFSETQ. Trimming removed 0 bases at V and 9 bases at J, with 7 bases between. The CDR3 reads CASSLVGGEQFF. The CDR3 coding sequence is TGCGCCAGCAGCTTGGTCGGTGGTGAGCAGTTCTTC.

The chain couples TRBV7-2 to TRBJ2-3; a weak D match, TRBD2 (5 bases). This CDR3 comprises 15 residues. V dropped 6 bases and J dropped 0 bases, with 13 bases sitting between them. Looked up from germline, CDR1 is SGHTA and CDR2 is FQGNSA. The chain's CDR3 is CASRILAGSTDTQYF. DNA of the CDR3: TGTGCCAGCAGGATCCTAGCTGGCAGCACAGATACGCAGTATTTT.

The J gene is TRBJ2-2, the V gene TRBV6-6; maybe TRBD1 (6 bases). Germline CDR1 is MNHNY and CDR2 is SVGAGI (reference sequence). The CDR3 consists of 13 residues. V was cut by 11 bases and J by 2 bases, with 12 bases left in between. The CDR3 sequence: CAAGDRNTGELFF. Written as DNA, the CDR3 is TGTGCCGCAGGGGATAGAAACACCGGGGAGCTGTTTTTT.

In DNA form, the CDR3 reads TGTGCCAGCAGTTTATCTCAGGGCACTTATGGCTACACCTTC. Encoded protein: CASSLSQGTYGYTF. The rearrangement uses TRBV28 and TRBJ1-2; a possible D gene is TRBD1 (5 bases). Per the germline V gene, CDR1 is MDHEN and CDR2 is SYDVKM. The V and J ends lost 1 base and 5 bases respectively, with 11 bases between them. The CDR3 extends over 14 amino acids.

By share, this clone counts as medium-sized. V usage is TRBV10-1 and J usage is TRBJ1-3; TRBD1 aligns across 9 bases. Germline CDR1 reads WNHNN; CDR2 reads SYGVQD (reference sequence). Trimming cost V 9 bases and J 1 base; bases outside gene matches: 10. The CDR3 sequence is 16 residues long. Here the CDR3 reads CASYWDREGSGNTIYF. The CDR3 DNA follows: TGCGCCAGTTATTGGGACAGGGAAGGATCTGGAAACACCATATATTTT.

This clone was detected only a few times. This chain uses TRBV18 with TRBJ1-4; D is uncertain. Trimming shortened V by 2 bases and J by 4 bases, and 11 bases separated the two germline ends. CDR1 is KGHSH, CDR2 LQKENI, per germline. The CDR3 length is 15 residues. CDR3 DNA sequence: TGTGCCAGCTCACCAGCGGCAGGCGGTAATGAAAAACTGTTTTTT. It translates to CASSPAAGGNEKLFF. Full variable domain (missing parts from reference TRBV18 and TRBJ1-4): NAGVMQNPRHLVRRRGQEARLRCSPMKGHSHVYWYRQLPEEGLKFMVYLQKENIIDESGMPKERFSAEFPKEGPSILRIQQVVRGDSAAYFCASSPAAGGNEKLFFGSGTQLSVL.

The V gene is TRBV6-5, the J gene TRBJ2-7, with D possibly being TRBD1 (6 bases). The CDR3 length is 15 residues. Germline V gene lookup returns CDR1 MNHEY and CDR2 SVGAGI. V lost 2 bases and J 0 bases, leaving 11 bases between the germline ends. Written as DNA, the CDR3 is TGTGCCAGCAGTTACGCAGGGGAAAGCTCCTACGAGCAGTACTTC. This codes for CASSYAGESSYEQYF.